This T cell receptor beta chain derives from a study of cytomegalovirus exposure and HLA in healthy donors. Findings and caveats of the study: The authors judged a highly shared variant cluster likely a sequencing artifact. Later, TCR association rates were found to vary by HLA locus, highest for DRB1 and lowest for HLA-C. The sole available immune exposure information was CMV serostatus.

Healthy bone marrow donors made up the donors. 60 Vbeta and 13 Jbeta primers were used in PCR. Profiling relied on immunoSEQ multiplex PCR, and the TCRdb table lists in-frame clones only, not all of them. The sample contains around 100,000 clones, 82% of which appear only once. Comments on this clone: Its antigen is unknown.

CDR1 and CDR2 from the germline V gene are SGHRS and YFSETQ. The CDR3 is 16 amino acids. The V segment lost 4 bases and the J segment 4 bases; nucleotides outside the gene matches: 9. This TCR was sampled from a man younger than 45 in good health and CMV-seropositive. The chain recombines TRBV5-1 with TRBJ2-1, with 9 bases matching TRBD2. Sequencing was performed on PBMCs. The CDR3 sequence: CASSVDRTSAYNEQFF. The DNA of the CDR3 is TGCGCCAGCAGCGTGGATCGGACTAGCGCGTACAATGAGCAGTTCTTC.